This T cell receptor (beta chain) was identified during a study of a mutant IDH1 vaccine in newly diagnosed glioma. Across the study: It was radiotherapy, temozolomide, or both that patients received previously, with most receiving both.

Per germline, CDR1 SGHVS and CDR2 FNYEAQ. V shed 5 bases and J shed 5 bases, with 13 bases lying between them. The CDR3 consists of 14 residues. The repertoire was sequenced with immunoSEQ multiplex PCR; TCRdb's copy has only in-frame clones and lacks some. The sample lists around 82,000 clones, approximately 80% occurring once. As to time point: baseline, week 1 (first vaccination visit). Treatment in this sample: pre-vaccination baseline after standard-of-care therapy. New astrocytomas of WHO grade 3 or 4 that were IDH1-mutant and ATRX-lost were found in the donors. Sequencing used PBMCs, obtained from a glioma patient treated with radiotherapy, temozolomide or both. This TCR derives from a man aged 35-49 years with glioma. Some clones in this sample may be carry-over from other donors' samples. The chain recombines TRBV7-6 with TRBJ1-5, with D uncertain. CDR3 coding DNA: TGTGCCAGCAGCCCCACTATGGGGTATCAGCCCCAGCATTTT. It yields the protein CASSPTMGYQPQHF.